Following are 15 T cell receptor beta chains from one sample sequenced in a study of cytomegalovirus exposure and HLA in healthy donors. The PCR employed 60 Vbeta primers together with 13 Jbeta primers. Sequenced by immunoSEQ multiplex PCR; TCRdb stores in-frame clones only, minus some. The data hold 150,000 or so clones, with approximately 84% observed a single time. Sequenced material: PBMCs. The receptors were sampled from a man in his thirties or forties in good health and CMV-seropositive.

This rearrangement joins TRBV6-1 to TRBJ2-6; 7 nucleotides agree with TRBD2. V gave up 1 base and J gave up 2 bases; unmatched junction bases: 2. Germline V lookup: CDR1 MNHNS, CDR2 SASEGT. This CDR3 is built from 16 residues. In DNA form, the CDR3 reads TGTGCCAGCAGTGAAGGGGGAGGGGCTGGGGCCAACGTCCTGACTTTC. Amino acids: CASSEGGGAGANVLTF.

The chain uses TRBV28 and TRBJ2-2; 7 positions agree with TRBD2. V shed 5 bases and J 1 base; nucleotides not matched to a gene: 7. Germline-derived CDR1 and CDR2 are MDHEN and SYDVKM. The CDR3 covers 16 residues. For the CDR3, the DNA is TGTGCCAGCAGTCCCAGCGGGACTAAGAACACCGGGGAGCTGTTTTTT. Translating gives CASSPSGTKNTGELFF. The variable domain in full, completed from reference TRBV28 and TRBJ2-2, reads DVKVTQSSRYLVKRTGEKVFLECVQDMDHENMFWYRQDPGLGLRLIYFSYDVKMKEKGDIPEGYSVSREKKERFSLILESASTNQTSMYLCASSPSGTKNTGELFFGEGSRLTVL.

The CDR3 here is CASRAGGNEQFF. CDR3 bases: TGTGCCAGCAGGGCAGGGGGGAATGAGCAGTTCTTC. This chain joins TRBV27 and TRBJ2-1; D perhaps matches TRBD1 (7 bases). There are 12 residues in the CDR3. The V end was cut by 6 bases, the J end by 7 bases, with 10 bases between. CDR1 MNHEY and CDR2 SMNVEV come from the germline V gene (reference sequence).

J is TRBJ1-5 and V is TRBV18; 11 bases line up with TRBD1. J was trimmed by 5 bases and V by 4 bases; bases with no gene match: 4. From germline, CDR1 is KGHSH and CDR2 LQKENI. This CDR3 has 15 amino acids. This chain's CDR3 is CASSRGTGGDQPQHF. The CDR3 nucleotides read TGTGCCAGCTCACGCGGGACAGGGGGTGATCAGCCCCAGCATTTT.

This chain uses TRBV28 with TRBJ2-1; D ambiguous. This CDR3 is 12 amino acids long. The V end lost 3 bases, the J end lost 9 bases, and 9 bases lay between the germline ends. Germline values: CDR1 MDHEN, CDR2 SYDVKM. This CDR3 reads CASSFLESEQFF. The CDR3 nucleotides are TGTGCCAGCAGTTTCCTAGAAAGTGAGCAGTTCTTC.

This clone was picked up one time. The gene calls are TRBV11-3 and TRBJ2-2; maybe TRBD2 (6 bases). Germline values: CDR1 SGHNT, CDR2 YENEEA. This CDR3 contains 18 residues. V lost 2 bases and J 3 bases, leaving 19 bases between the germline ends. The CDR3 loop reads CASSLPSARGVHTGELFF. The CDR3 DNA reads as TGTGCCAGCAGCTTACCTAGCGCCCGAGGCGTTCACACCGGGGAGCTGTTTTTT.

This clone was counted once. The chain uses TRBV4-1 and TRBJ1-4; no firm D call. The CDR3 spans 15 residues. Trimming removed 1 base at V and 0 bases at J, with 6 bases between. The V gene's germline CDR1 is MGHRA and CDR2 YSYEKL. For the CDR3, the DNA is TGCGCCAGCAGCCAAGTTCCCGCAACTAATGAAAAACTGTTTTTT. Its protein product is CASSQVPATNEKLFF.

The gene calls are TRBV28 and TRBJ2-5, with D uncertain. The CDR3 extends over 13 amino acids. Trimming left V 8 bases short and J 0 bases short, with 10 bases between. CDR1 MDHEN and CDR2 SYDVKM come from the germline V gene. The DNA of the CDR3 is TGTGCCAGCGGGTCCGAGGACCAAGAGACCCAGTACTTC. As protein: CASGSEDQETQYF.

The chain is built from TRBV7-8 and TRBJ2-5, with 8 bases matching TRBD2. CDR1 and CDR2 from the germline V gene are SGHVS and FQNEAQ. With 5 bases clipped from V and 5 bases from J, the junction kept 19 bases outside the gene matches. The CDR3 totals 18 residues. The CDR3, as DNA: TGTGCCAGCAGCCCGAGGGGTGGGGCGGGAGGACCGCGTGAGACCCAGTACTTC. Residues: CASSPRGGAGGPRETQYF.

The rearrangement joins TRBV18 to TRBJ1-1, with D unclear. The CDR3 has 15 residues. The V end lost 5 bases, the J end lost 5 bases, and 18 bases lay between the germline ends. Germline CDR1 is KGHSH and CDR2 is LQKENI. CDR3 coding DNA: TGTGCCAGCTCATCCACCTCGGTTACGGGAACTGAAGCTTTCTTT. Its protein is CASSSTSVTGTEAFF.

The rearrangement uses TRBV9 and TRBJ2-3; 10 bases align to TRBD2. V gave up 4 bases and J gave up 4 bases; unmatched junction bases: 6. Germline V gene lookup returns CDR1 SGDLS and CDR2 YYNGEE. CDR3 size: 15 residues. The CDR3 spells CASSPSGRVSDTQYF. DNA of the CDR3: TGTGCCAGCAGCCCAAGCGGGAGGGTCTCAGATACGCAGTATTTT. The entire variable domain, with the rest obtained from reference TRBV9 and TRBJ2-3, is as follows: DSGVTQTPKHLITATGQRVTLRCSPRSGDLSVYWYQQSLDQGLQFLIQYYNGEERAKGNILERFSAQQFPDLHSELNLSSLELGDSALYFCASSPSGRVSDTQYFGPGTRLTVL.

CDR3 amino acids: CASRPVPTESYEQYF. In DNA, the CDR3 is TGTGCCAGCAGACCTGTCCCGACAGAGTCCTACGAGCAGTACTTC. The gene calls are TRBV6-1 and TRBJ2-7; D might be TRBD1 (5 bases). V was cut by 6 bases and J by 1 base, with 16 bases left in between. The CDR3 loop spans 15 amino acids. From germline, CDR1 is MNHNS and CDR2 SASEGT.

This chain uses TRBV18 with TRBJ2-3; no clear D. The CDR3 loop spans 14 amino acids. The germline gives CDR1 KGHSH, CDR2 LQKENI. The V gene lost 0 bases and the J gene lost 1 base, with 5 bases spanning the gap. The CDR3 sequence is CASSPPRGTDTQYF. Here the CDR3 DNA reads TGTGCCAGCTCACCACCACGGGGCACAGATACGCAGTATTTT.

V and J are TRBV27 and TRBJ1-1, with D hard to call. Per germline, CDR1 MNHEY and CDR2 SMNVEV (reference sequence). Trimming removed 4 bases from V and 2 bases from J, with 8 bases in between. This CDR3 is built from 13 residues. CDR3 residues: CASSSNINTEAFF. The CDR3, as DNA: TGTGCCAGCAGTTCGAACATCAACACTGAAGCTTTCTTT.

The CDR3 sequence: CASSSSGGESYEQYF. As DNA, the CDR3 is TGTGCCAGCTCATCTAGCGGGGGGGAATCCTACGAGCAGTACTTC. The chain combines TRBV18 with TRBJ2-7, with TRBD2 matching 12 bases. The J segment lost 1 base and the V segment lost 5 bases, leaving 3 bases of the junction unmatched. Germline assignment: CDR1 KGHSH and CDR2 LQKENI. The CDR3 loop spans 15 amino acids.